The entry that follows covers one T cell receptor (beta chain) sequence. These data belong to a study of blood T cell repertoires in COVID-19. Study in general: Acute and convalescent COVID-19 specimens originated in the United States, Italy and Spain. In each case, the material was cDNA or gDNA derived from T cells, B-cell-depleted T cells, or PBMCs.

Per the original methods: Using reference gene primer amplification, nucleated cell counts were estimated. This table comes from immunoSEQ multiplex PCR, and its TCRdb copy is limited to in-frame clones, with some not included. The V and J calls and clone size were taken over from that table, and D and trimming were inferred from the DNA. Here the sample spans 40,000 to 45,000 clones, over 70% being singletons. Sequencing used peripheral blood. The clonotype comes from a woman aged 80 or older with acute or convalescent COVID-19.

This CDR3 reads CASSLGLAGGLRGSAKNIQYF. DNA of the CDR3: TGTGCCAGCAGTCTTGGACTAGCGGGAGGGCTGCGGGGGTCGGCCAAAAACATTCAGTACTTC. V is TRBV28 and J is TRBJ2-4; the match to TRBD2 covers 15 bases. The trim removed 5 bases at V and 1 base at J, leaving 15 bases unmatched. The germline CDR1 and CDR2 sequences are MDHEN and SYDVKM. This CDR3 has 21 amino acids.